These 6 T cell receptor beta chains share one sample of origin, sequenced in a study of Graves' ophthalmopathy and Graves' hyperthyroidism. The authors amplified TCR beta CDR3 regions from RNA transcripts. RT-PCR with HTBI primers came first, then second-round multiplex PCR. In TCRdb, the multiplex PCR reads were re-called with MiXCR into one record per CDR3 protein. The sample contains about half a million distinct CDR3 sequences, approximately 14% of which appear only once. Specimen: blood. The receptors stem from a woman aged 25 to 39 with Graves' ophthalmopathy.

This clonotype has a count of ten or more. This chain links TRBV7-2 with TRBJ1-5; 8 nucleotides match TRBD1. The V gene end was trimmed by 4 bases and the J gene end by 0 bases; junction bases not matched to a gene: 2. The germline V gene has CDR1 SGHTA and CDR2 FQGNSA. This CDR3 is 15 amino acids long. The CDR3 sequence is CASSWTGYSNQPQHF. The CDR3 DNA reads TGTGCCAGCAGCTGGACAGGGTATAGCAATCAGCCCCAGCATTTT.

This clonotype was detected ten times or more. A much larger clone sits a single nucleotide away, making a read error possible. The chain couples TRBV24-1 to TRBJ2-7; D not certain. Germline CDR1 and CDR2: KGHDR and SFDVKD. Trimming removed 1 base at V and 4 bases at J, with 1 base between. The CDR3 has 11 amino acids. The DNA of the CDR3 is TGTGCCACCAGTGATTTTTACGAGCAGTACTTC. Translated: CATSDFYEQYF.

This clonotype occurred many times. The J gene is TRBJ1-2, the V gene TRBV30, with unresolved D. V lost 3 bases, J lost 5 bases, and 10 bases lay in between. This CDR3 is 12 amino acids long. CDR1 and CDR2 from the germline V gene are GTSNPN and SVGIG (reference sequence). CDR3 sequence reads: CAWRRDRYGYTF. The CDR3 DNA is TGTGCCTGGAGAAGGGATCGGTATGGCTACACCTTC. Filled out from reference TRBV30 and TRBJ1-2, the complete variable domain reads SQTIHQWPATLVQPVGSPLSLECTVEGTSNPNLYWYRQAAGRGLQLLFYSVGIGQISSEVPQNLSASRPQDRQFILSSKKLLLSDSGFYLCAWRRDRYGYTFGSGTRLTVV.

This clonotype was detected ten times or more. V is TRBV24-1 and J is TRBJ1-1, with D unresolved. The V gene's germline CDR1 is KGHDR and CDR2 SFDVKD. The CDR3 is made up of 14 amino acids. V lost 4 bases and J 1 base, leaving 9 bases between the germline ends. CDR3 sequence: CATSDPHKNTEAFF. CDR3 coding DNA: TGTGCCACCAGTGACCCACATAAGAACACTGAAGCTTTCTTT.

This clonotype was detected ten times or more. The chain recombines TRBV6-5 with TRBJ2-5; weak D call: TRBD2 (6 bases). Trimming cost V 6 bases and J 4 bases, with 15 bases left between them. The CDR3 length is 14 residues. Germline V CDR1 and CDR2: MNHEY, SVGAGI. The CDR3 DNA sequence: TGTGCCAGCAGGGTGGTCGGGGGAGGAGAGACCCAGTACTTC. Its translation is CASRVVGGGETQYF.

This clonotype has at least ten counts. This chain's CDR3 is CASSFPGENQPQHF. CDR3 in DNA: TGTGCCAGCAGTTTTCCAGGGGAAAATCAGCCCCAGCATTTT. The chain carries TRBV28 and TRBJ1-5; a weak D match, TRBD1 (6 bases). CDR3 length equals 14 residues. The germline gives CDR1 MDHEN, CDR2 SYDVKM. V was trimmed by 3 bases and J by 4 bases, leaving 10 bases between them.